The 7 T cell receptor beta chains listed next were all sequenced from one sample in a study of T cells in Graves' hyperthyroidism and ophthalmopathy. It was RNA transcripts that yielded the amplified TCR beta CDR3 regions. HTBI primers were employed in a first-round RT-PCR of the TCR CDR3. TCRdb passed the multiplex PCR reads through MiXCR, listing each CDR3 protein once. The profile shows a few hundred thousand distinct CDR3 sequences, approximately 13% of them singletons. Sequencing was done on a sample of blood. The receptors come from a woman aged 18 to 35 with Graves' hyperthyroidism.

This clonotype has a count of ten or more. The chain combines TRBV10-1 with TRBJ2-3; D uncertain. This CDR3 is 14 amino acids long. Trimming stripped 0 bases from V and 3 bases from J, with 7 bases between. Germline V CDR1 and CDR2: WNHNN, SYGVQD (reference sequence). CDR3: CASSESSGTDTQYF. The CDR3 bases are TGCGCCAGCAGTGAGTCATCTGGAACAGATACGCAGTATTTT.

This clonotype has a count of ten or more. The V gene is TRBV6-1, the J gene TRBJ1-1; TRBD1 agrees at 10 bases. There are 13 residues in the CDR3. The germline CDR1 and CDR2 sequences are MNHNS and SASEGT. Trimming cost V 8 bases and J 4 bases; bases outside gene matches: 4. The CDR3 DNA sequence: TGTGCCAGCTACCGGGACAGGGGCACTGAAGCTTTCTTT. Translating gives CASYRDRGTEAFF.

This clonotype has ten or more counts. The chain recombines TRBV10-3 with TRBJ1-1; 7 bases are shared with TRBD1. The V segment lost 4 bases and the J segment 4 bases; nucleotides outside the gene matches: 9. Germline V lookup: CDR1 ENHRY, CDR2 SYGVKD. This CDR3 region has 15 residues. CDR3 amino acids: CAISGGGAGGTEAFF. In DNA, the CDR3 is TGTGCCATCAGTGGGGGTGGGGCAGGGGGCACTGAAGCTTTCTTT.

This clonotype was counted many times. The CDR3 bases are TGTGCCAGCGACCAGACAGGGCCTAATGAAAAACTGTTTTTT. Residues: CASDQTGPNEKLFF. The chain joins TRBV6-1 to TRBJ1-4, with 7 nucleotides matching TRBD1. Germline V gives CDR1 MNHNS, CDR2 SASEGT. V was clipped by 8 bases and J by 3 bases; unmatched bases: 6. The CDR3 has 14 amino acids.

This clonotype was observed many times. In nucleotides, the CDR3 is TGTGCCAGTCAACTAGCGGGAGCGAACACCGGGGAGCTGTTTTTT. It specifies CASQLAGANTGELFF. The chain links TRBV27 to TRBJ2-2; 11 nucleotides agree with TRBD2. Per the germline V gene, CDR1 is MNHEY and CDR2 is SMNVEV (reference sequence). This CDR3 is built from 15 residues. V was clipped by 9 bases and J by 0 bases; unmatched bases: 3.

This clonotype was detected many times. J is TRBJ2-7 and V is TRBV27, with D possibly matching TRBD1 (5 bases). The V gene lost 6 bases and the J gene lost 2 bases, with 11 bases spanning the gap. CDR3 length equals 13 residues. Germline-derived CDR1 and CDR2 are MNHEY and SMNVEV (reference sequence). The CDR3 coding sequence is TGTGCCAGCAGCCACGGACACCCCTACGAGCAGTACTTC. This sequence encodes CASSHGHPYEQYF.

This clonotype was counted a few times. The gene calls are TRBV11-3 and TRBJ2-3; 7 bases map to TRBD2. The junction had 5 bases not matched to a gene; V was cut back by 1 base and J by 1 base. This CDR3 region has 16 residues. Germline CDR1 is SGHNT and CDR2 is YENEEA. As DNA, the CDR3 is TGTGCCAGCAGCTTAGCGGCGGGAGTCGGCACAGATACGCAGTATTTT. This codes for CASSLAAGVGTDTQYF.